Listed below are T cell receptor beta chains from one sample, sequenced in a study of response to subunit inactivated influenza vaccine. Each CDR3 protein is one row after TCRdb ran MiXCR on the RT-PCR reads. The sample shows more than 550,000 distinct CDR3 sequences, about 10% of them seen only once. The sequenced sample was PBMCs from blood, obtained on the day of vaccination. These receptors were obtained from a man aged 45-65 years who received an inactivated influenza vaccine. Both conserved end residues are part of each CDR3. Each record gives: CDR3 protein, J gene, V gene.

CDR3aa: CSARDPGLAGREQYF; j_gene: TRBJ2-7; v_gene: TRBV20-1
CDR3aa: CASSLKGTGVDEQYF; j_gene: TRBJ2-7; v_gene: TRBV28
CDR3aa: CSAREPLADLRWQYF; j_gene: TRBJ2-7; v_gene: TRBV20-1
CDR3aa: CASSLAVKDTQYF; j_gene: TRBJ2-3; v_gene: TRBV7-2
CDR3aa: CASSLVSGPMRDEQFF; j_gene: TRBJ2-1; v_gene: TRBV13
CDR3aa: CASSLGSSATNEKLFF; j_gene: TRBJ1-4; v_gene: TRBV11-2
CDR3aa: CASNSGGPPHPYNEQFF; j_gene: TRBJ2-1; v_gene: TRBV10-2
CDR3aa: CAWRSPGAPGELFF; j_gene: TRBJ2-2; v_gene: TRBV30
CDR3aa: CASSLRQPNNSPLHF; j_gene: TRBJ1-6; v_gene: TRBV7-2
CDR3aa: CASRGAGRSTGELFF; j_gene: TRBJ2-2; v_gene: TRBV12-3/TRBV12-4
CDR3aa: CAISETGDPYEQYF; j_gene: TRBJ2-7; v_gene: TRBV10-3
CDR3aa: CASSPGGGLSHIQYF; j_gene: TRBJ2-4; v_gene: TRBV7-6
CDR3aa: CSARTDRARHTGELFF; j_gene: TRBJ2-2; v_gene: TRBV20-1
CDR3aa: CSVGSLQGVYEQFF; j_gene: TRBJ2-1; v_gene: TRBV29-1
CDR3aa: CSASPSQETQYF; j_gene: TRBJ2-5; v_gene: TRBV20-1
CDR3aa: CAISGGSGDLSYEQYF; j_gene: TRBJ2-7; v_gene: TRBV10-3
CDR3aa: CASSSFGTSGSYEQYF; j_gene: TRBJ2-7; v_gene: TRBV28
CDR3aa: CASSLVASSGNTIYF; j_gene: TRBJ1-3; v_gene: TRBV5-1
CDR3aa: CSARAGSQNTEAFF; j_gene: TRBJ1-1; v_gene: TRBV20-1
CDR3aa: CSAHPRWDRFNQPQHF; j_gene: TRBJ1-5; v_gene: TRBV20-1
CDR3aa: CASSQEKYTEAFF; j_gene: TRBJ1-1; v_gene: TRBV4-3
CDR3aa: CASAHGAYNEQFF; j_gene: TRBJ2-1; v_gene: TRBV27
CDR3aa: CASSPWGEEQFF; j_gene: TRBJ2-1; v_gene: TRBV28